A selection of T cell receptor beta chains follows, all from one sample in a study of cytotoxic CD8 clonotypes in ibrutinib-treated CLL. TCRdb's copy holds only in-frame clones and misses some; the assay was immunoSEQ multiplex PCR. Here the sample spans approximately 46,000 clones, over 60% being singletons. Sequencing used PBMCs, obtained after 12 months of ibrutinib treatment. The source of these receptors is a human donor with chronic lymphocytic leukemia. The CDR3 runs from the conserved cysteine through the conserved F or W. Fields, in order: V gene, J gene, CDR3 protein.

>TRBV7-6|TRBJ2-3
CASSPPQGTSTDTQYF
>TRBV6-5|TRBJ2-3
CASSSMAGGFEDTQYF
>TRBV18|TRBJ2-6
CASSPTGTGSGANVLTF
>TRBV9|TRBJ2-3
CASSVGTVSTDTQYF
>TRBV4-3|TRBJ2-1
CASSQDSGSYNEQFF
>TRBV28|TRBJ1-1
CASSAGAMNTEAFF
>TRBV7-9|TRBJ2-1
CASSPGTDNEQFF
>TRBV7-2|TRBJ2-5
CASSPLGSWQETQYF
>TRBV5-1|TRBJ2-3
CASSFLAGDTDTQYF
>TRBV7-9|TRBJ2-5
CASSLVRAGKTQYF
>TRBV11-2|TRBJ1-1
CASSPTIRGRTEAFF
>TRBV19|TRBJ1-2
CASSIDRGGPPYGYTF
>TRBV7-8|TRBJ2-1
CASSPPGAGNLAYNEQFF
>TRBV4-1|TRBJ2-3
CASSRGGLVGEITDTQYF
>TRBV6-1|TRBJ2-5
CASSSSAFQETQYF